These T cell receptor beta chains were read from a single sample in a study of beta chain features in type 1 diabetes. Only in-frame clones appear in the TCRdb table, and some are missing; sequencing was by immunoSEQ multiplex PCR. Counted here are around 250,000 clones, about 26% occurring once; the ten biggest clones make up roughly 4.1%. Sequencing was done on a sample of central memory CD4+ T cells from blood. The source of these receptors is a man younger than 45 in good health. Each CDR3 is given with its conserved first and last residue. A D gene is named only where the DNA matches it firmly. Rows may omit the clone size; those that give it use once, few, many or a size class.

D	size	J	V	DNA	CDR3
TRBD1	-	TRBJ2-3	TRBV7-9	TGTGCCAGCAGCCCCCTGGGGACAGGGATGAGTAGTGCAGATACGCAGTATTTT	CASSPLGTGMSSADTQYF
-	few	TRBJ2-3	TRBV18	TGTGCCAGCTCACTAAGACAGCCAGATACGCAGTATTTT	CASSLRQPDTQYF
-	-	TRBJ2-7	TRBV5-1	TGCGCCAGCAGCTTAAGTGGGACCCCCTTCGAGGGCGAGCAGTACTTC	CASSLSGTPFEGEQYF
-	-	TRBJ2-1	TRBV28	TGTGCCAGCAGTTTAGACTCCGTGAAGTTGCAGTTCTTC	CASSLDSVKLQFF
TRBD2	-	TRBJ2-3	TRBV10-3	TGTGCCATCAGGAATCCCGGGACTAGCGGGAGTACAGATACGCAGTATTTT	CAIRNPGTSGSTDTQYF
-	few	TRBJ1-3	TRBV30	TGTGCCTGGAGTGACTCTGGAAACACCATATATTTT	CAWSDSGNTIYF
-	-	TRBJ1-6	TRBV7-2	TGTGCCAGCAGTAGTAGTGGCGGGAGGTCTTCACCCCTCCACTTT	CASSSSGGRSSPLHF
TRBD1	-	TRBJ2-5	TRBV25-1	TGTGCCAGCAGGAGGGGGCAGGAGGAGACCCAGTACTTC	CASRRGQEETQYF
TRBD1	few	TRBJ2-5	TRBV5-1	TGCGCCAGCAGCTTGACAGGGGCAGAGACCCAGTACTTC	CASSLTGAETQYF
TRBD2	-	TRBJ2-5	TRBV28	TGTGCCAGCAGTTTATTGTCCGGGACTAGCGGCGGTCGGGCCCAGTACTTC	CASSLLSGTSGGRAQYF
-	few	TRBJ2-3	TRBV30	TGTGCCTGGTACACACTGCCGGCAGATACGCAGTATTTT	CAWYTLPADTQYF
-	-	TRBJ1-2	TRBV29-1	TGCAGCGTTGATGGGACATCTAACTATGGCTACACCTTC	CSVDGTSNYGYTF
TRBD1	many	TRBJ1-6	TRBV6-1	TGTGCCAGCAGTGAATATCAGGGGGTAAATTCACCCCTCCACTTT	CASSEYQGVNSPLHF
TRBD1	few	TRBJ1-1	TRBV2	TGTGCCAGCAGTTGGGACAGGACGAACACTGAAGCTTTCTTT	CASSWDRTNTEAFF
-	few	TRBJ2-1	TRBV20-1	TGCAGTGCTATGACAAACAATGAGCAGTTCTTC	CSAMTNNEQFF
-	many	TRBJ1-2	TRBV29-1	TGCAGCGCCAAAGGGGTTCGGGGCTACACCTTC	CSAKGVRGYTF
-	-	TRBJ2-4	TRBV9	TGTGCCAGCAGCGTAGGTGGCGATAACATTCAGTACTTC	CASSVGGDNIQYF
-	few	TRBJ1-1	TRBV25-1	TGTGCCAGCAGTGGGTTGGCCACTGAAGCTTTCTTT	CASSGLATEAFF
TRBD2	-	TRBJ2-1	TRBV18	TGTGCCAGCTCACCCCCCGGGAGGGCCTACAATGAGCAGTTCTTC	CASSPPGRAYNEQFF
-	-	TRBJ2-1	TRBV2	TGTGCCAGCAGCCCGGACGTGTCTGAGCAGTTCTTC	CASSPDVSEQFF
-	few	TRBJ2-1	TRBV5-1	TGCGCCAGCAGCTTGGAACCGGGAGCTTACAATGAGCAGTTCTTC	CASSLEPGAYNEQFF
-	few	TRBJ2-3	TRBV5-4	TGCGCCAGCAGCCAAGTGGGGGGTAGCACAGATACGCAGTATTTT	CASSQVGGSTDTQYF
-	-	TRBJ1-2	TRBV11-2	TGTGCCAGCAGCGCCTCCGGTAACTATGGCTACACCTTC	CASSASGNYGYTF
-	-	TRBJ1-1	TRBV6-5	TGTGCCAGCAGCCGGACGGCAGTCAGTTCTGAAGCTTTCTTT	CASSRTAVSSEAFF
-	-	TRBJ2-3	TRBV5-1	TGCGCCAGCAGCTTGTTCTCGGGCACAGATACGCAGTATTTT	CASSLFSGTDTQYF
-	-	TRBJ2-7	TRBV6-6	TGTGCCAGCAGTTACTCGAATGGGGAGCAGTACTTC	CASSYSNGEQYF
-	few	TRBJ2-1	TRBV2	TGTGCCAGCAGCGCGCTGGAAGGGTCTGGTGAGCAGTTCTTC	CASSALEGSGEQFF
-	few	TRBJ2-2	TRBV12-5	TGTGCTAGTGGCCGGGAACACCAGAACACCGGGGAGCTGTTTTTT	CASGREHQNTGELFF
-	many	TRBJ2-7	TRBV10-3	TGTGCCATCAGCCCGGACACGGAGTACGAGCAGTACTTC	CAISPDTEYEQYF
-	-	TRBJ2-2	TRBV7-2	TGTGCCAGCAGCCCCGCGCCGACCGGGGAGCTGTTTTTT	CASSPAPTGELFF
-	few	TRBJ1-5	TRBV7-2	TGTGCCAGCAGTCTAGACTCAGGGTTGCCCCAGCATTTT	CASSLDSGLPQHF
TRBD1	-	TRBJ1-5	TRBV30	TGTGCCTGGAGCACAGGGGATGTGAATCAGCCCCAGCATTTT	CAWSTGDVNQPQHF
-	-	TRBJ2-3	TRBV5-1	TGCGCCAGCAGCTTGATGGGGTTAGATACGCAGTATTTT	CASSLMGLDTQYF
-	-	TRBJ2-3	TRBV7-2	TGTGCCAGCAGCCCCGGGACTCCGAGACGAGATACGCAGTATTTT	CASSPGTPRRDTQYF
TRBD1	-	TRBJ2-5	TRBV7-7	TGTGCCAGCAGCTCCTCGGACAGGGGGGAGACCCAGTACTTC	CASSSSDRGETQYF
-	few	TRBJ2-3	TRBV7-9	TGTGCCAGCAGCTATAGTGGTACAGATACGCAGTATTTT	CASSYSGTDTQYF
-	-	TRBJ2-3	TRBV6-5	TGTGCCAGCAGCCTATTGCGGGCCAGCACAGATACGCAGTATTTT	CASSLLRASTDTQYF
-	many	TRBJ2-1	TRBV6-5	TGTGCCAGCAGTTACTCGGCAGCAGGAGAAAATGAGCAGTTCTTC	CASSYSAAGENEQFF
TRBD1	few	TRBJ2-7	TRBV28	TGTGCCAGCATCCCTAACCTGACAGGGCACTACGAGCAGTACTTC	CASIPNLTGHYEQYF
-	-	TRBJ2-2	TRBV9	TGTGCCAGCAGCTGGGCGGGGAAGAACACCGGGGAGCTGTTTTTT	CASSWAGKNTGELFF
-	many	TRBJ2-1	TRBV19	TGTGCCAGTAGTATAGATCGTTTAACGATTACCCTCGGGGGTGAGCAGTTCTTC	CASSIDRLTITLGGEQFF
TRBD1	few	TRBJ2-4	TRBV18	TGTGCCAGCTCACCAGTACAGGGGACGAACATTCAGTACTTC	CASSPVQGTNIQYF
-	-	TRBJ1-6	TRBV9	TGTGCCAGCAGCGTGGGACCCCAGGGCCTAGGTGGTTCACCCCTCCACTTT	CASSVGPQGLGGSPLHF
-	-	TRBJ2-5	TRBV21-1	TGTGCCAGCAGCAAAGAGGAAAGCTCCCAAGAGACCCAGTACTTC	CASSKEESSQETQYF
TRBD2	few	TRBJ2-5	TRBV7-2	TGTGCCAGCAGCATTTCGGGACTACAAGAGACCCAGTACTTC	CASSISGLQETQYF
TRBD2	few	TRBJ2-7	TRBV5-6	TGTGCCAGCAGCTCTCTAGCGGGGGCCTCCTACGAGCAGTACTTC	CASSSLAGASYEQYF
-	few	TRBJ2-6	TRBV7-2	TGTGCCAGCAGCTTAGCCTCGCGCTCTGGGGCCAACGTCCTGACTTTC	CASSLASRSGANVLTF